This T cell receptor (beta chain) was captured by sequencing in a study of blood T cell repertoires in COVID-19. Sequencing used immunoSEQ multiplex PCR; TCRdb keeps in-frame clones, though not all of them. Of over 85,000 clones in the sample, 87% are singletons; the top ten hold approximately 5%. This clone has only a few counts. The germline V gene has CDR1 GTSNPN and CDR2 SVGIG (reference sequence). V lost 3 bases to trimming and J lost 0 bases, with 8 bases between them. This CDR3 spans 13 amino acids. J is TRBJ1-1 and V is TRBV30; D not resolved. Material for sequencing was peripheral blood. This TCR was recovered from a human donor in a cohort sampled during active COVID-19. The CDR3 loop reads CAWSYRLNTEAFF. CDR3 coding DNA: TGTGCCTGGAGCTACAGATTGAACACTGAAGCTTTCTTT. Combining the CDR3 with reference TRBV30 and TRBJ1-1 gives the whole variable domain SQTIHQWPATLVQPVGSPLSLECTVEGTSNPNLYWYRQAAGRGLQLLFYSVGIGQISSEVPQNLSASRPQDRQFILSSKKLLLSDSGFYLCAWSYRLNTEAFFGQGTRLTVV.